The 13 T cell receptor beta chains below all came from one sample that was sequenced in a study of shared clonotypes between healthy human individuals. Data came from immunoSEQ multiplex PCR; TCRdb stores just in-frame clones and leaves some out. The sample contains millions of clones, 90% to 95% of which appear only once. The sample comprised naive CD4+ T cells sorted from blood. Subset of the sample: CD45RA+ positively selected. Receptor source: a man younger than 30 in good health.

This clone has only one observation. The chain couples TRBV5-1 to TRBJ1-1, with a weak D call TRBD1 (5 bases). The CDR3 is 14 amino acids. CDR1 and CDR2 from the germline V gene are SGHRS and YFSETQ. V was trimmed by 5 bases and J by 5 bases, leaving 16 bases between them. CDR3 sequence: CASRLMAGATEAFF. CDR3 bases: TGCGCCAGCAGGCTCATGGCCGGGGCGACTGAAGCTTTCTTT.

CDR3 in DNA: TGTGCCAGCAGCTTGCTAGGCCGGACCCAAGCGAACACCGGGGAGCTGTTTTTT. Protein product: CASSLLGRTQANTGELFF. The rearrangement uses TRBV7-6 and TRBJ2-2; D not certain. The CDR3 is 18 residues long. Trimming shortened V by 3 bases and J by 0 bases, and 17 bases separated the two germline ends. Germline V gene sequence: CDR1 SGHVS, CDR2 FNYEAQ.

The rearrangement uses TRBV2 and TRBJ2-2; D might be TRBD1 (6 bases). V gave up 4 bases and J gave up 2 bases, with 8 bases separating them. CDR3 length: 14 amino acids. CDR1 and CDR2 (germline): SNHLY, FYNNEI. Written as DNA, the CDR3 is TGTGCCAGCAGTGTAGGGGGAAACACCGGGGAGCTGTTTTTT. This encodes CASSVGGNTGELFF.

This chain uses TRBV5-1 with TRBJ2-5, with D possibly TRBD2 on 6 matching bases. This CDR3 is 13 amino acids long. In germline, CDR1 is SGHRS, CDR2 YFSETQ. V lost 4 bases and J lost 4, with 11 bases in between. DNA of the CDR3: TGCGCCAGCAGCGTGGGACTCCTAGAGACCCAGTACTTC. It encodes CASSVGLLETQYF.

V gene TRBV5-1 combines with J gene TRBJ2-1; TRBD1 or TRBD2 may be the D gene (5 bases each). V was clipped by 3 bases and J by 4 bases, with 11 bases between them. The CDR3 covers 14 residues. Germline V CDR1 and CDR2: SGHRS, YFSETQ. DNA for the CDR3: TGCGCCAGCAGCTCATGGGACGGTTACAATGAGCAGTTCTTC. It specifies CASSSWDGYNEQFF.

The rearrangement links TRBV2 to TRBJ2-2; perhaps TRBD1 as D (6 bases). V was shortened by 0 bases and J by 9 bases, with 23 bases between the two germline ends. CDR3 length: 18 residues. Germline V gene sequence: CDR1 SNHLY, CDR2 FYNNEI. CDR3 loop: CASSEAVFRDKGVWELFF. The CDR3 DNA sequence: TGTGCCAGCAGTGAAGCGGTCTTTAGGGACAAGGGGGTGTGGGAGCTGTTTTTT.

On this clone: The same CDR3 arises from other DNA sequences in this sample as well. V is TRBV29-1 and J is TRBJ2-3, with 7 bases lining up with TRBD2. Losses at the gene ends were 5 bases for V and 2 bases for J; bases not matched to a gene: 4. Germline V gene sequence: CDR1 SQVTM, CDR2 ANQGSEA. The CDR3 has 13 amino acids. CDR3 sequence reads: CSVSSGPTDTQYF. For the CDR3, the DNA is TGCAGCGTTTCTAGCGGCCCCACAGATACGCAGTATTTT.

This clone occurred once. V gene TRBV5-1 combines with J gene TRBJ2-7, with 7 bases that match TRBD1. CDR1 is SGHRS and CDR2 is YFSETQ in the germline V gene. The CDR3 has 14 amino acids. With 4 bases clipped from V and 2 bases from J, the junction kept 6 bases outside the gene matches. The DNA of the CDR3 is TGCGCCAGCAGCGTGGACAGGCTTACCTACGAGCAGTACTTC. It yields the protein CASSVDRLTYEQYF. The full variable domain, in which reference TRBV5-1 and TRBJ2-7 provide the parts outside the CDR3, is KAGVTQTPRYLIKTRGQQVTLSCSPISGHRSVSWYQQTPGQGLQFLFEYFSETQRNKGNFPGRFSGRQFSNSRSEMNVSTLELGDSALYLCASSVDRLTYEQYFGPGTRLTVT.

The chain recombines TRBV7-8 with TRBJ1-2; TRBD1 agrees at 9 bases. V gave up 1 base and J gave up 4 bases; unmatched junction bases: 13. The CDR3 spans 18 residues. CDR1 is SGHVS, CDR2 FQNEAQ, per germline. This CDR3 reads CASSLGVVGTGGAYGYTF. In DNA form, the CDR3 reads TGTGCCAGCAGCTTAGGAGTTGTGGGTACAGGGGGCGCCTATGGCTACACCTTC. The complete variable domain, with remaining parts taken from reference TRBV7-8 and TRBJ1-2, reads GAGVSQSPRYKVAKRGQDVALRCDPISGHVSLFWYQQALGQGPEFLTYFQNEAQLDKSGLPSDRFFAERPEGSVSTLKIQRTQQEDSAVYLCASSLGVVGTGGAYGYTFGSGTRLTVV.

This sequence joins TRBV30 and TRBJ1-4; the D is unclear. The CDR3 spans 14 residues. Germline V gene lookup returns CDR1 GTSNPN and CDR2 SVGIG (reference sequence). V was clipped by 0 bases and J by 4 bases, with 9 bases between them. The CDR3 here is CAWSVALLNEKLFF. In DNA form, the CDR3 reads TGTGCCTGGAGTGTAGCCTTACTTAATGAAAAACTGTTTTTT. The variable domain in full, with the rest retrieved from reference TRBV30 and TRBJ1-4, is SQTIHQWPATLVQPVGSPLSLECTVEGTSNPNLYWYRQAAGRGLQLLFYSVGIGQISSEVPQNLSASRPQDRQFILSSKKLLLSDSGFYLCAWSVALLNEKLFFGSGTQLSVL.

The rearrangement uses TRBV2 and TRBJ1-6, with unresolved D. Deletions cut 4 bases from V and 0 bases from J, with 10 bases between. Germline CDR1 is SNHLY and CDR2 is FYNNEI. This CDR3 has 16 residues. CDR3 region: CASSVRESSYNSPLHF. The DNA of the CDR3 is TGTGCCAGCAGTGTCCGTGAAAGCTCCTATAATTCACCCCTCCACTTT.

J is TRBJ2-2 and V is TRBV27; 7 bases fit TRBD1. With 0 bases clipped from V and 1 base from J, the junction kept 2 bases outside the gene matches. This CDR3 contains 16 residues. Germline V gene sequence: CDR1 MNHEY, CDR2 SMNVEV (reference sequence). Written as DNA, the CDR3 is TGTGCCAGCAGTTTATCTTGGACAGGGAACACCGGGGAGCTGTTTTTT. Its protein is CASSLSWTGNTGELFF.

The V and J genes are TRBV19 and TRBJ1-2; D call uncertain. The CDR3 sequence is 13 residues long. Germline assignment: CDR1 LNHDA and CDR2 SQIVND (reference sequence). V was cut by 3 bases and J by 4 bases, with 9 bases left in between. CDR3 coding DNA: TGTGCCAGTAGTATGGCCCGGATCTATGGCTACACCTTC. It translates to CASSMARIYGYTF.